Sequencing of this T cell receptor beta chain was carried out in a study of cytomegalovirus exposure and HLA in healthy donors. Study context: The roughly 120 million unique TCR beta sequences, from 150 million to 200 million T cells, were found by an earlier analysis. The study's findings and limits: Productive status was seen about 90% or about 30% of the time for most TCR beta V segments in an earlier analysis. As a later analysis showed, a missense DCLRE1C variant was linked to trimming of TCR beta V- and J-genes. A later analysis reported that several of the most significant clusters appeared to be linked to common viral pathogens, among them Epstein-Barr virus.

Concerning this clone itself: The antigen is undetermined.

13 Jbeta primers and 60 Vbeta primers were used for the PCR. TCRdb keeps only in-frame clones here, not all; method: immunoSEQ multiplex PCR. In the table there are fewer than 110,000 clones, around four fifths of which are singletons. The clonotype comes from a man aged 35 to 55 in good health and CMV-seronegative. The sample taken for sequencing was PBMCs.

CDR3 sequence reads: CASSLRMEQETQYF. The CDR3 region has the DNA TGTGCCAGCTCCCTGCGGATGGAACAAGAGACCCAGTACTTC. This chain uses TRBV18 with TRBJ2-5, with D uncertain. Germline loops: CDR1 KGHSH, CDR2 LQKENI. Trimming removed 6 bases from V and 2 bases from J, with 13 bases in between. The CDR3 has 14 amino acids. The variable domain in full, with the rest retrieved from reference TRBV18 and TRBJ2-5, is NAGVMQNPRHLVRRRGQEARLRCSPMKGHSHVYWYRQLPEEGLKFMVYLQKENIIDESGMPKERFSAEFPKEGPSILRIQQVVRGDSAAYFCASSLRMEQETQYFGPGTRLLVL.